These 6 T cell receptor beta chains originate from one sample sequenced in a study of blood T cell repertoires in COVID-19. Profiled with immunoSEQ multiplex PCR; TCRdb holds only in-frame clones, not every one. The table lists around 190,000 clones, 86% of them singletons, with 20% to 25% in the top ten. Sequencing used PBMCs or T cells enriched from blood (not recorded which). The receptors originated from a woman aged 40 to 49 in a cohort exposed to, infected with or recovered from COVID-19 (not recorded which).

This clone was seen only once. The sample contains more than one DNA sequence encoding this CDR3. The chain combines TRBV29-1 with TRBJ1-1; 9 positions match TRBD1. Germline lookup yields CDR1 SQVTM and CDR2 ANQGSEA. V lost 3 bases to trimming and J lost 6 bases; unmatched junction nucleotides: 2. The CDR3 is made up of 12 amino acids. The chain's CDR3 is CSVEGQGPEAFF. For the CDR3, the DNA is TGCAGCGTTGAGGGACAGGGCCCTGAAGCTTTCTTT.

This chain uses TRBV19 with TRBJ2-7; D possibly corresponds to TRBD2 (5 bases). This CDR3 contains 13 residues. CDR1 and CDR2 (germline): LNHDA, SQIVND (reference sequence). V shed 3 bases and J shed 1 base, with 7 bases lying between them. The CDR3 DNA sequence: TGTGCCAGTAGTATGGACTTTTCCTACGAGCAGTACTTC. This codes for CASSMDFSYEQYF.

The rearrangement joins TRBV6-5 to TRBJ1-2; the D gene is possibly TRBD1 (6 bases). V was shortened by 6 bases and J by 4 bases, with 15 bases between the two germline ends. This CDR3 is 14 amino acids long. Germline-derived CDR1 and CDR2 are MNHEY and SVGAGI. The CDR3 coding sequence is TGTGCCAGCAGCATAGGGGGGGGTCGCTATGGCTACACCTTC. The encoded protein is CASSIGGGRYGYTF.

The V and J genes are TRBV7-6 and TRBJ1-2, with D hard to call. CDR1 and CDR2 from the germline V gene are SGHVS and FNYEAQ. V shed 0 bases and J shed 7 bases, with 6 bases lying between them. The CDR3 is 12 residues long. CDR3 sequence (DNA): TGTGCCAGCAGCTTAGCGGGCACTGGCTACACCTTC. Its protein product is CASSLAGTGYTF.

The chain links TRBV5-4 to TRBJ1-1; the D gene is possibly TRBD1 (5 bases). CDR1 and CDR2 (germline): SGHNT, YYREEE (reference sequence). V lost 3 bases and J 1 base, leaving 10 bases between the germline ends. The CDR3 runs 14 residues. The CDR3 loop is CASSWTHGNTEAFF. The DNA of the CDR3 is TGTGCCAGCAGCTGGACACACGGGAACACTGAAGCTTTCTTT.

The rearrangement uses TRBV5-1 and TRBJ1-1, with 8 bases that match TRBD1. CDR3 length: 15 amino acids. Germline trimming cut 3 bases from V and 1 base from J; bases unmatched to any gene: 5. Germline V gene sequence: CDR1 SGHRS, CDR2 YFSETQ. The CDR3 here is CASSSRTGSNTEAFF. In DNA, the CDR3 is TGCGCCAGCAGCTCACGGACAGGGTCGAACACTGAAGCTTTCTTT. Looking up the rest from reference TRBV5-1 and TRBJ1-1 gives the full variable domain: KAGVTQTPRYLIKTRGQQVTLSCSPISGHRSVSWYQQTPGQGLQFLFEYFSETQRNKGNFPGRFSGRQFSNSRSEMNVSTLELGDSALYLCASSSRTGSNTEAFFGQGTRLTVV.